Listed below are T cell receptor beta chains from one sample, sequenced in a study of blood T cell repertoires in COVID-19. Sequenced by immunoSEQ multiplex PCR; TCRdb stores in-frame clones only, minus some. The sample records approximately 30,000 clones, about 86% being singletons. The material sequenced was peripheral blood. Receptors originate from a human donor in a cohort sampled during active COVID-19. CDR3s include the opening cysteine and the closing phenylalanine or tryptophan. The D gene is left open where the match is weak. Not every row has a clone size; where given, it reads once, few, many or a size class.

cdr3_nt	cdr3_aa	d_call	v_call	j_call	clone_size	cdr3_length
TGTGCCAGCAGCTTGAAGGGCGGGGGGGCTTCATACAATGAGCAGTTCTTC	CASSLKGGGASYNEQFF	TRBD2	TRBV11-2	TRBJ2-1	once	17
TGTGCCAGCTCACCGACAGAGTATAATGAAAAACTGTTTTTT	CASSPTEYNEKLFF	NA	TRBV18	TRBJ1-4	NA	14
TGTGCCAGCAGCTTAGTTAGGGCGGGCGGGGAGCTGTTTTTT	CASSLVRAGGELFF	NA	TRBV7-8	TRBJ2-2	NA	14
TGCGCCAGCAGCCAAGATGGAGACAGGGGGAATCAGCCCCAGCATTTT	CASSQDGDRGNQPQHF	TRBD1	TRBV4-1	TRBJ1-5	once	16
TGTGCCAGCAGCTTAGATCTAGCCTACGAGCAGTACTTC	CASSLDLAYEQYF	NA	TRBV11-2	TRBJ2-7	few	13
TGTGCCAGCAGCGTAGGGACAGGAACTCGAAACGAGCAGTACTTC	CASSVGTGTRNEQYF	TRBD1	TRBV9	TRBJ2-7	NA	15
TGCGCCAGCAGCCAAGACCCCCCAGGGAGGACTGAAGCTTTCTTT	CASSQDPPGRTEAFF	NA	TRBV4-1	TRBJ1-1	NA	15
TGTGCCAGCAGTGCGGACATACTAGCCAATCAGCCCCAGCATTTT	CASSADILANQPQHF	NA	TRBV2	TRBJ1-5	NA	15
TGTGCCAGTAGTCCGGGCCCAGGGGAGGGACGAAACGAGCAGTACTTC	CASSPGPGEGRNEQYF	NA	TRBV19	TRBJ2-7	NA	16
TGTGCCAGTAGTGGGGGGTTCGGCTACACCTTC	CASSGGFGYTF	NA	TRBV19	TRBJ1-2	NA	11
TGTGCCAGCAGCCAAGACGGGACAGGGTACAATGAGCAGTTCTTC	CASSQDGTGYNEQFF	TRBD1	TRBV6-5	TRBJ2-1	NA	15
TGTGCCAGCAGTGAATGGACACTTAATTCACCCCTCCACTTT	CASSEWTLNSPLHF	NA	TRBV25-1	TRBJ1-6	NA	14
TGTGCCAGCAGTCGGACAGGGGGCAACACTGAAGCTTTCTTT	CASSRTGGNTEAFF	TRBD1	TRBV6-5	TRBJ1-1	NA	14
TGTGCCAGCAGGACGCAGGGCTATGGCTACACCTTC	CASRTQGYGYTF	NA	TRBV28	TRBJ1-2	NA	12
TGTGCCAGCAGTTTGGGCCAGGGGGTCGGACCCCTCCACTTT	CASSLGQGVGPLHF	TRBD1	TRBV27	TRBJ1-6	NA	14
TGTGCCTGGAGTGCAGGGTCGGAAGAGACCCAGTACTTC	CAWSAGSEETQYF	NA	TRBV30	TRBJ2-5	NA	13
TGTGCCACCAGCAGAGATCGCGGTTCCACCGGGGAGCTGTTTTTT	CATSRDRGSTGELFF	NA	TRBV15	TRBJ2-2	NA	15
TGTGCCAGCGGGACAGTCTATGGCTACACCTTC	CASGTVYGYTF	TRBD1	TRBV6-5	TRBJ1-2	NA	11
TGCGCCAGCAGCCAAGTTAGGACAGGGAAAAATGGCTACACCTTC	CASSQVRTGKNGYTF	TRBD1	TRBV5-1	TRBJ1-2	NA	15
TGCAGCGTAGTTTTAGGGGGCAATCAGCCCCAGCATTTT	CSVVLGGNQPQHF	NA	TRBV29-1	TRBJ1-5	NA	13
TGTGCCAGCAGCATTGTCGCCCAGGGCAGCGAGCAGTACTTC	CASSIVAQGSEQYF	NA	TRBV5-5	TRBJ2-7	NA	14
TGTGCCAGCAGCCAAGAAGTCCGGCGCGGAACCGGGGAGCTGTTTTTT	CASSQEVRRGTGELFF	NA	TRBV4-2	TRBJ2-2	once	16
TGTGCCACCAGCAGAGGCGGATCCGTGACTGAAGCTTTCTTT	CATSRGGSVTEAFF	NA	TRBV15	TRBJ1-1	NA	14
TGTGCCAGCAGACAGGGCTATAATTCACCCCTCCACTTT	CASRQGYNSPLHF	NA	TRBV6-5	TRBJ1-6	NA	13
TGTGCCAGCAGCTTGGAGGTACAGGGTTATAATTCACCCCTCCACTTT	CASSLEVQGYNSPLHF	NA	TRBV5-6	TRBJ1-6	NA	16
TGTGCCAGCAGCTTAGCGCGACGGGGGGAGCAGTACTTC	CASSLARRGEQYF	NA	TRBV7-8	TRBJ2-7	NA	13
TGTGCCAGCAGCTGGGGAGGCTATGGCTACACCTTC	CASSWGGYGYTF	NA	TRBV12-3/TRBV12-4	TRBJ1-2	NA	12
TGTGCCAGCAGCCAAGGGCAGTATGGCTACACCTTC	CASSQGQYGYTF	NA	TRBV3-1/TRBV3-2	TRBJ1-2	few	12
TGTGCCAGCAGCTCGCCCGCCAGTTTCTATGGCTACACCTTC	CASSSPASFYGYTF	NA	TRBV5-4	TRBJ1-2	NA	14
TGTGCCACCAGCAGAGTTCCGGACCTAGCGGGGGTTAATGAGCAGTTCTTC	CATSRVPDLAGVNEQFF	TRBD2	TRBV15	TRBJ2-1	NA	17
TGCAGTGCTAGTTTTGCGGGGCCCACAGATACGCAGTATTTT	CSASFAGPTDTQYF	NA	TRBV20-1	TRBJ2-3	NA	14
TGTGCCACCAATCGCGGGGCTAACTATGGCTACACCTTC	CATNRGANYGYTF	NA	TRBV24-1	TRBJ1-2	NA	13
TGCGCCAGCAGCTTGGTTGGGGGGAAAGCTTTCTTT	CASSLVGGKAFF	NA	TRBV5-1	TRBJ1-1	NA	12
TGTGCCAGCAAGTGGGGCCGAGCAGACTATGGCTACACCTTC	CASKWGRADYGYTF	NA	TRBV27	TRBJ1-2	NA	14
TGTGCCAGCAAGATGGGTGCGGCCCTGAACACTGAAGCTTTCTTT	CASKMGAALNTEAFF	NA	TRBV2	TRBJ1-1	NA	15
TGTGCCACCAGCAGAGGACCGACAGGGTCCCCCAGCTCCTACGAGCAGTACTTC	CATSRGPTGSPSSYEQYF	TRBD1	TRBV15	TRBJ2-7	once	18
TGTGCCAGCAGCGCAACAGGGAACACCGGGGAGCTGTTTTTT	CASSATGNTGELFF	NA	TRBV6-5	TRBJ2-2	NA	14
TGTGCCAGCTCACCTTCAAGTACACAATTCTGGGCCAACGTCCTGACTTTC	CASSPSSTQFWANVLTF	NA	TRBV18	TRBJ2-6	NA	17
TGTGCCAGCAGTTCGGACAGTTACTATGGCTACACCTTC	CASSSDSYYGYTF	NA	TRBV12-3/TRBV12-4	TRBJ1-2	once	13
TGCGCCAGCAGCTTGGGCCGGGAAAACACTGAAGCTTTCTTT	CASSLGRENTEAFF	NA	TRBV5-1	TRBJ1-1	NA	14
TGTGCCAGTAGTATGACGGGGGGCTACGAGCAGTACTTC	CASSMTGGYEQYF	TRBD2	TRBV19	TRBJ2-7	NA	13
TGTGCCAGCATGCCGGGACAGGGGGCCAATCAGCCCCAGCATTTT	CASMPGQGANQPQHF	TRBD1	TRBV6-5	TRBJ1-5	NA	15
TGTGCCAGCTCACCTTCAGGGGGCCAATGGGATACGCAGTATTTT	CASSPSGGQWDTQYF	TRBD1	TRBV18	TRBJ2-3	NA	15
TGCGCCAGCAGCCAAGAAGGACTGGCGGGGGGGCCGGATACGCAGTATTTT	CASSQEGLAGGPDTQYF	TRBD2	TRBV4-1	TRBJ2-3	NA	17
TGTGCCAGCGCGTGGGACTCTAGCACAGATACGCAGTATTTT	CASAWDSSTDTQYF	NA	TRBV6-6	TRBJ2-3	NA	14
TGCGCCAGCAGCCAAGTACCCAGGACTTCCTACGAGCAGTACTTC	CASSQVPRTSYEQYF	NA	TRBV4-1	TRBJ2-7	NA	15
TGTGCCAGCACGCGACAGACCAACACTGAAGCTTTCTTT	CASTRQTNTEAFF	NA	TRBV25-1	TRBJ1-1	NA	13
TGTGCCAGCAGTGAACCCGGGTCTCCTAAGGGCTACACCTTC	CASSEPGSPKGYTF	NA	TRBV25-1	TRBJ1-2	NA	14
TGTGCCAGCAGTTACTCGAGGGGACAGGGCTTCTACACCTTC	CASSYSRGQGFYTF	TRBD1	TRBV6-5	TRBJ1-2	once	14
TGTGCCAGCAGCGTCGATAGGGGTTACACTGAAGCTTTCTTT	CASSVDRGYTEAFF	NA	TRBV7-3	TRBJ1-1	few	14
TGTGCCAGCAGTTGGGGGGGCAGCCCCTATGGCTACACCTTC	CASSWGGSPYGYTF	NA	TRBV6-5	TRBJ1-2	NA	14